Included here is one T cell receptor (beta chain) sequence, with context. The sample comes from a study of blood T cell repertoires in COVID-19. As for the study in general: T cells, B-cell-depleted T cells, or PBMCs supplied cDNA or gDNA.

Ages ranged from about 18 to 100 years, with residence in under 25 US areas. Participants' reported clinical history set cohort assignment. The ends were cut back, 7 bases at V and 4 bases at J, with 10 bases in the middle. The CDR3 is made up of 12 amino acids. As originally analysed: Reference gene primer amplification gave estimated nucleated cell counts. The method was immunoSEQ multiplex PCR; TCRdb's version includes in-frame clones alone and lacks a portion of them. V and J calls plus clone size are reproduced from that table; the DNA served to infer D and trimming. Of fewer than 400,000 clones in the sample, less than 85% were seen once.

The source of this sequence is a woman under 40 who had been exposed to COVID-19. The sample consisted of PBMCs or T cells enriched from blood (not recorded which). The chain recombines TRBV12-3 or TRBV12-4 with TRBJ1-1; weak D call: TRBD1 (6 bases). The CDR3 spells CASTLGGTEAFF. The CDR3 region has the DNA TGTGCCAGCACCTTAGGGGGCACTGAAGCTTTCTTT.